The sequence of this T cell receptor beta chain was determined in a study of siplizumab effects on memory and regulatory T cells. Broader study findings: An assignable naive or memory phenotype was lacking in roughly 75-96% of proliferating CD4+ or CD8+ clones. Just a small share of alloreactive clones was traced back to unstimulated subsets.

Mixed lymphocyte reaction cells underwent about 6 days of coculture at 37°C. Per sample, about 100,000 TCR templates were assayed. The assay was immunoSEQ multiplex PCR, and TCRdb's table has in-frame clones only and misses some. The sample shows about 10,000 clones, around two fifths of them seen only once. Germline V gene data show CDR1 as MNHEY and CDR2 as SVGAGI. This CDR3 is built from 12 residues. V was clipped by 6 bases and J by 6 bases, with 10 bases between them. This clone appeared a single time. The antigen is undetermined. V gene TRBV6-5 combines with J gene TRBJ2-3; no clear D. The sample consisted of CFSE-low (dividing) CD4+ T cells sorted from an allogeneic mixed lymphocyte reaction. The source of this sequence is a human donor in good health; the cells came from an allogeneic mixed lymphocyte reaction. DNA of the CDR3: TGTGCCAGCAGCCCCAGGCGGGATACGCAGTATTTT. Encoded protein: CASSPRRDTQYF.